This entry describes one T cell receptor (beta chain). Its target antigen remains unknown. The record has no base qualities; no much larger clone is one base away. TCRbeta CDR3 regions were amplified from genomic DNA using the immunoSEQ Assay, a bias-controlled multiplex PCR. Per the source publication's procedure: The number of nucleated cells in each sample was estimated from the amplification of reference gene primers within the assay. To quantify the absolute abundance of each unique TCRbeta CDR3 rearrangement, sequence reads were collapsed and filtered. For each sample, productive Simpson clonality was calculated as the square root of Simpson's diversity index over productive rearrangements. Not all clones reach the TCRdb copy of this immuneACCESS table, which keeps in-frame sequences only. Checked studies attribute under half of the gap to unresolved V genes and leave the rest unexplained. The D gene and trimming were derived from the DNA, and the V and J assignments and clone size from that table. This sample is represented by roughly 250,000 clones; approximately 85% of them were singletons. The ten largest clones represent around 2% of the sample.

V is shortened by 0 bases, J by 4 bases, and the region joining them spans 4 bases. The CDR3 numbers 11 residues from cysteine through phenylalanine. This entry keeps only the CDR3 DNA: 33 bases, framed from base 1. The germline V gene (reference sequence) specifies DFQATT as CDR1 and SNEGSKA as CDR2. These data belong to a study of blood T cell repertoires in COVID-19 (dated by TCRdb to the early 2020s). Turning to the overall study: Samples covering the acute and convalescent phases of COVID-19 were provided by collaborators in the United States, Italy and Spain. Deeply sampled blood TCRbeta repertoires from subjects exposed to, actively infected with, or recovered from COVID-19 were included in the dataset. Where HLA class I and class II types were available, the types were taken from metadata supplied by the sample provider, not from assay-based typing. The samples were drawn from two sources: the first 160 participants of the ongoing ImmuneRACE study, and 1,000 to 1,500 subjects contributed by 6 global collaborators. The sample metadata nearly always contained a de-identified subject ID, COVID-19 status, age in years and sex. The repertoires were released in a freely available public database intended as a resource for research on the immune response to SARS-CoV-2. The prospective study material was composed of cDNA or gDNA derived from T cells, B-cell-depleted T cells, or PBMCs. The research as a whole found: The quantity of clinical and demographic metadata differed by source and by participant and was supplied without curation.

Participants in the prospective study were aged roughly 18 to 90 years, lived in under 30 United States geographic areas, and enrolled through a virtual design. In the prospective study, cohorts were assigned on the basis of participant-reported clinical history obtained from a screening survey and a study questionnaire. Recovered participants in ImmuneRACE Cohort 3 were defined by two consecutive negative NP/OP PCR tests, clearance by a healthcare professional, or resolution of symptoms. Each participant in the prospective study had whole blood, serum and a nasopharyngeal or oropharyngeal swab collected by mobile phlebotomists. Participants in the prospective study had the option to provide additional blood draws and questionnaires over a roughly 2-month period. Before DNA extraction, prospective study blood samples were shipped either frozen or at room temperature.

The receptor comes from a woman aged 45 to 65 who had recovered from COVID-19. The sample was PBMCs or T cells enriched from blood (not recorded which). The chain uses TRBV20-1 and TRBJ2-7, with no reliable assignment of the D segment. CDR3 sequence: CSARDGYEQYF. The sequence in DNA is TGCAGTGCTAGAGACGGGTACGAGCAGTACTTC.